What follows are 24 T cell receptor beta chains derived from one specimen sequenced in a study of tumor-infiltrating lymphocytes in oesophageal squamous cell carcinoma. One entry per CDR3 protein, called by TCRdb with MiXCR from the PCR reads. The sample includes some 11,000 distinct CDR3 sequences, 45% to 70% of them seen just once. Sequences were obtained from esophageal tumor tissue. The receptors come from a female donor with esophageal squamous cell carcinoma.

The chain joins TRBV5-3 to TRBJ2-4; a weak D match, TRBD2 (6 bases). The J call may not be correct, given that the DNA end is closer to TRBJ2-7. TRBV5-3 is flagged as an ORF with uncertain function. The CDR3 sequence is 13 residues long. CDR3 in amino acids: CASNRDFSYEQYF. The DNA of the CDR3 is TGTGCCAGCAACCGGGACTTCTCCTACGAGCAGTACTTC.

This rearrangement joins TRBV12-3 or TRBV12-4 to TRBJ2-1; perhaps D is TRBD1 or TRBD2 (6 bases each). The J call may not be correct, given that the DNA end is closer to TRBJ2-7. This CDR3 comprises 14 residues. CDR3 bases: TGTGCCAGCAGTGACCGGGACGGGGGCAATGAGCAGTACTTC. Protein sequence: CASSDRDGGNEQYF.

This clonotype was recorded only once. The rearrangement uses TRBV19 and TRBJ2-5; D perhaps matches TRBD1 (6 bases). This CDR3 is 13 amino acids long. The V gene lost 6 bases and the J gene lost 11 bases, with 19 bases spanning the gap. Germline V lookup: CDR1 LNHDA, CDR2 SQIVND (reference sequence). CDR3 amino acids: CASSTTGMDTQYF. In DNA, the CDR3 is TGTGCCAGTAGCACAACAGGGATGGATACGCAGTACTTC.

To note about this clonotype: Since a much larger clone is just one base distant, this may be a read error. CDR3 amino acids: CASSLVEGNTGELYF. The CDR3 DNA is TGTGCCAGCAGCTTGGTAGAAGGGAACACCGGGGAGCTGTATTTT. The chain links TRBV5-6 to TRBJ2-3; D might be TRBD2 (5 bases). The CDR3 covers 15 residues. V was shortened by 0 bases and J by 14 bases, with 22 bases between the two germline ends. CDR1 is SGHDT, CDR2 YYEEEE, per germline.

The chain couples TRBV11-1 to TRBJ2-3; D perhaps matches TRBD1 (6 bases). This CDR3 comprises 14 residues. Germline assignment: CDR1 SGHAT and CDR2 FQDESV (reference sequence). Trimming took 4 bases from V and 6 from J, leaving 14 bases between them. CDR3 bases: TGTGCCAGCAGCTGGGCTACCCAGGGGGATACGCAGTATTTT. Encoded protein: CASSWATQGDTQYF.

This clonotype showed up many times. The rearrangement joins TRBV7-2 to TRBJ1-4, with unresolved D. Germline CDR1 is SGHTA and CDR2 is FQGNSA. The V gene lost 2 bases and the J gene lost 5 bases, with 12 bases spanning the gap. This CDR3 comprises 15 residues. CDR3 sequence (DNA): TGTGCCAGCAGCTTATGGGCAGGCTCCAATGAAAAACTGTTTTTT. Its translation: CASSLWAGSNEKLFF. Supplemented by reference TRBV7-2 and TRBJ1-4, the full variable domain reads GAGVSQSPSNKVTEKGKDVELRCDPISGHTALYWYRQSLGQGLEFLIYFQGNSAPDKSGLPSDRFSAERTGGSVSTLTIQRTQQEDSAVYLCASSLWAGSNEKLFFGSGTQLSVL.

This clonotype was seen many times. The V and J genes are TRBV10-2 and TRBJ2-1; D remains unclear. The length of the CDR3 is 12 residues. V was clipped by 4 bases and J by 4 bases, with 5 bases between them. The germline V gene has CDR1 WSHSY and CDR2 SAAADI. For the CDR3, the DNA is TGCGCCAGCAGTGGGGGTTACAATGAGCAGTTCTTC. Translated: CASSGGYNEQFF.

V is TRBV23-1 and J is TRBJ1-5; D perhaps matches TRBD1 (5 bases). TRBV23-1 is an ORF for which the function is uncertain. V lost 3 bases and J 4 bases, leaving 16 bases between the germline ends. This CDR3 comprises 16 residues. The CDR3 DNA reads TGCGCCAGCAGTCATTATGGGACGGAAGCAAATCAGCCCCAGCATTTT. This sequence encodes CASSHYGTEANQPQHF.

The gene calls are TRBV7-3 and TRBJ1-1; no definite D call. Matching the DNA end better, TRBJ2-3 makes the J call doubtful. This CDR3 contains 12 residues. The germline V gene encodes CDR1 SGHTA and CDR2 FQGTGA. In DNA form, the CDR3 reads TGTGCCAGCAGCAAAGACATTGGTACGCAGTATTTT. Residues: CASSKDIGTQYF.

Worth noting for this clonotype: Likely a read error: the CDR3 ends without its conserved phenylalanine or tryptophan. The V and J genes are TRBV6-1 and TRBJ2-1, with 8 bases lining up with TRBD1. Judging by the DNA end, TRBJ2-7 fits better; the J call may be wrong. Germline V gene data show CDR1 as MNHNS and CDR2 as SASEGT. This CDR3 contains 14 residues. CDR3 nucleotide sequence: TGTGCCAGCAGCCACGGGACAGGCACAGATACACAGTACTCC. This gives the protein CASSHGTGTDTQYS.

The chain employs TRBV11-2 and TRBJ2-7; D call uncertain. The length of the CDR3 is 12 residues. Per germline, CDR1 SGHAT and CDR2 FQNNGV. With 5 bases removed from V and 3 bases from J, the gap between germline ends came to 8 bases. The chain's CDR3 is CASSASRYEQYF. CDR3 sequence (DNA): TGTGCCAGCAGCGCGTCCCGCTACGAGCAGTACTTC.

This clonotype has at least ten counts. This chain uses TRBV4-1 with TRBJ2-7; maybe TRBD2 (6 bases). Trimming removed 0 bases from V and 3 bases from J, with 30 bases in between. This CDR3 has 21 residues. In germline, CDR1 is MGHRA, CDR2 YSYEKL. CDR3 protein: CASSQDESVFSLGDFFYEQYF. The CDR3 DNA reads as TGCGCCAGCAGCCAAGATGAATCGGTGTTTTCGTTGGGGGACTTTTTCTACGAGCAGTACTTC.

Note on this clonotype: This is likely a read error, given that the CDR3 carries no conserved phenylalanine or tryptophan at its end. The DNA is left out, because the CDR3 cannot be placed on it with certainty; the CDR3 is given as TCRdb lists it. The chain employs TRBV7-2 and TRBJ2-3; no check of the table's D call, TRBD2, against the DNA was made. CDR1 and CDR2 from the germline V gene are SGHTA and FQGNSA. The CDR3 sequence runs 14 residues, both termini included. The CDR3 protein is CASSRAAMATPSVR.

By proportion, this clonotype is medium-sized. The CDR3 here is CASSRDTDQETQYF. The CDR3 nucleotides read TGCGCCAGCAGTCGGGACACCGACCAAGAGACCCAGTACTTC. The chain employs TRBV10-1 and TRBJ2-5, with D perhaps matching TRBD1 (6 bases). Germline V gene data show CDR1 as WNHNN and CDR2 as SYGVQD (reference sequence). V lost 5 bases, J lost 0 bases, and 10 bases lay in between. This CDR3 has 14 residues.

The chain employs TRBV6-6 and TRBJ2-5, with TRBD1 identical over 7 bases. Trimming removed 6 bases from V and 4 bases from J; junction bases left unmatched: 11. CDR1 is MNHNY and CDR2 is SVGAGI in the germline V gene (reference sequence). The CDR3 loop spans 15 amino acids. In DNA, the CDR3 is TGTGCCAGCAGACCGACAGGGATGGGGATAGAGACCCAGTACTTC. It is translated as CASRPTGMGIETQYF.

The CDR3 here is CASSPTGRGPYTEAFF. For the CDR3, the DNA is TGTGCCAGCAGCCCCACCGGGAGGGGGCCATACACTGAAGCTTTCTTT. V gene TRBV28 combines with J gene TRBJ1-1; 7 nucleotides agree with TRBD1. The CDR3 is 16 amino acids. CDR1 MDHEN and CDR2 SYDVKM come from the germline V gene. Losses at the gene ends were 6 bases for V and 3 bases for J; bases not matched to a gene: 13. Supplemented by reference TRBV28 and TRBJ1-1, the full variable domain reads DVKVTQSSRYLVKRTGEKVFLECVQDMDHENMFWYRQDPGLGLRLIYFSYDVKMKEKGDIPEGYSVSREKKERFSLILESASTNQTSMYLCASSPTGRGPYTEAFFGQGTRLTVV.

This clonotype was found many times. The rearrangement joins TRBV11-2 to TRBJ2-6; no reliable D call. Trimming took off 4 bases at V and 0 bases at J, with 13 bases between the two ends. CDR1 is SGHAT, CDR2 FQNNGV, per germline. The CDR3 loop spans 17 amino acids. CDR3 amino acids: CASSSYRLSSGANVLTF. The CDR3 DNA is TGTGCCAGCAGCTCGTACCGACTGAGCTCTGGGGCCAACGTCCTGACTTTC.

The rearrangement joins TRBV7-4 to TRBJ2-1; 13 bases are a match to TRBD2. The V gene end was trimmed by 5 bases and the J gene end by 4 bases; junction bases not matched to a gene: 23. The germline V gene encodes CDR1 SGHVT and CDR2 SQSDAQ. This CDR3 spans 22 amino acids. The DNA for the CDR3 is TGTGCCAGCAGCCCCGGGACTGGCCGGCCAGGAGGGACTAGCGGGGCATACAATGAGCAGTTCTTC. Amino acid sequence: CASSPGTGRPGGTSGAYNEQFF.

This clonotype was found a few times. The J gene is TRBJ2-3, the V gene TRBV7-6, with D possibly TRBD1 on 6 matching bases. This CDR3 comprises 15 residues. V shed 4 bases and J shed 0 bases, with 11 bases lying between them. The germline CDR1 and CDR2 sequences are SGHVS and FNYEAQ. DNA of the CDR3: TGTGCCAGCAGCTCCCACGGACAGAGCACAGATACGCAGTATTTT. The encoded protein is CASSSHGQSTDTQYF.

The CDR3 DNA sequence: TGTGCCAGCACCAGTCTAGGACAGGGGGACCCCACCGGGGAGCTGTTTTTT. Its protein product is CASTSLGQGDPTGELFF. This rearrangement joins TRBV11-2 to TRBJ2-2, with TRBD1 identical over 10 bases. The CDR3 has 17 residues. The J segment lost 4 bases and the V segment lost 7 bases, leaving 12 bases of the junction unmatched. The germline CDR1 and CDR2 sequences are SGHAT and FQNNGV.

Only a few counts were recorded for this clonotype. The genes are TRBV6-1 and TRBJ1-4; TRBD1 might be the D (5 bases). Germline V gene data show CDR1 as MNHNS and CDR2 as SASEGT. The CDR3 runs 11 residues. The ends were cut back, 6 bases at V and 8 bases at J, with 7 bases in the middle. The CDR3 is CASRGGEKLFF. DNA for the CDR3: TGTGCCAGCAGGGGGGGAGAAAAACTGTTTTTT.

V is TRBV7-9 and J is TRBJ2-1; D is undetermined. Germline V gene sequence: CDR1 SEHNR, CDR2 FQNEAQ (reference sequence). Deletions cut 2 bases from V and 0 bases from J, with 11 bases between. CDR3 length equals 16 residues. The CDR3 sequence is CASSLYGPSSYNEQFF. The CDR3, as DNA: TGTGCCAGCAGCTTATACGGGCCTAGCTCCTACAATGAGCAGTTCTTC.

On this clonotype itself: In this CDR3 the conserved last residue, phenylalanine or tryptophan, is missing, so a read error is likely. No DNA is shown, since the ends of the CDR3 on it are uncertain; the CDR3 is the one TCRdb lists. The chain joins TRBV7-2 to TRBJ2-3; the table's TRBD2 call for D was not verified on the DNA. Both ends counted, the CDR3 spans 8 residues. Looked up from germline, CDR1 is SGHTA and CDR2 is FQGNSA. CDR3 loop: CASSKTRP.

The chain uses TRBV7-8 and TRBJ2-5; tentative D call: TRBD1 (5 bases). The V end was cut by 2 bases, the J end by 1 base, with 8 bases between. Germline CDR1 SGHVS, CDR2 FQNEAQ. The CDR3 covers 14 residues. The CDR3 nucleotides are TGTGCCAGCAGCTTAACAGGCCCCCAAGAGACCCAGTACTTC. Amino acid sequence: CASSLTGPQETQYF.